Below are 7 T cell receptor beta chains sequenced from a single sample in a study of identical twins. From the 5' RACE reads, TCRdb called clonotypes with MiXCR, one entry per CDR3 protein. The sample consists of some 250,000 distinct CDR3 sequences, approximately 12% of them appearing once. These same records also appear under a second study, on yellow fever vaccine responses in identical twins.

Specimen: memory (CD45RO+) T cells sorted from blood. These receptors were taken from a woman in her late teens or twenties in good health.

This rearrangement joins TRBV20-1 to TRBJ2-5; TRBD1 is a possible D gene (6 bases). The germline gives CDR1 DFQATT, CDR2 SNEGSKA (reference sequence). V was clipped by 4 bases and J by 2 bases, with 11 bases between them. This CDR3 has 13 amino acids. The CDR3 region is CSANPDRQETQYF. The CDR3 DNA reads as TGCAGTGCTAACCCGGACAGACAAGAGACCCAGTACTTC.

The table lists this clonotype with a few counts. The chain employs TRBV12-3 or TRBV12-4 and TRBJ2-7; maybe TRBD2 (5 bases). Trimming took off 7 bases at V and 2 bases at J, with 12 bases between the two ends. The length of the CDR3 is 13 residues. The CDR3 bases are TGTGCCAGCAACCCGACGGGGACCTACGAGCAGTACTTC. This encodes CASNPTGTYEQYF.

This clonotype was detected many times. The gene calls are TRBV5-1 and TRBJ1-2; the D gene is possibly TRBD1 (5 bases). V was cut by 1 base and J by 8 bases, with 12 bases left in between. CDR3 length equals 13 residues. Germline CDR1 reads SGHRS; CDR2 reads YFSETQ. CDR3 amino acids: CASSLSGPRGYTF. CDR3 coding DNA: TGCGCCAGCAGCTTGTCGGGACCTAGGGGCTACACCTTC.

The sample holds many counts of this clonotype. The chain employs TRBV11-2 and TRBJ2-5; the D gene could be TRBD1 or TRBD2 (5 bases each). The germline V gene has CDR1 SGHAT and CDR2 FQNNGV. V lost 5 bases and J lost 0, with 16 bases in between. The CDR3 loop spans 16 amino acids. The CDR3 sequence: CASSIGSGGHQETQYF. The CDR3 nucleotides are TGTGCCAGCAGCATTGGGTCTGGGGGACACCAAGAGACCCAGTACTTC.

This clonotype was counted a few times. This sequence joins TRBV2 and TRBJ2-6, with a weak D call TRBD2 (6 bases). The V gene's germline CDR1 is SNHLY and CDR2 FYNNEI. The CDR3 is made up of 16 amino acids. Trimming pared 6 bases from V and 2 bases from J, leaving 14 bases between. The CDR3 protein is CASRSHGGTGANVLTF. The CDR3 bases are TGTGCCAGCAGATCGCACGGGGGAACTGGGGCCAACGTCCTGACTTTC.

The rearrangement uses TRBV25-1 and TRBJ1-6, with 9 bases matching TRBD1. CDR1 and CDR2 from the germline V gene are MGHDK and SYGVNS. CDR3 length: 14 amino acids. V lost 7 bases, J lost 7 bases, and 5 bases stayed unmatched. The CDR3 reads CASNNRGRNSPLHF. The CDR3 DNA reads TGTGCCAGCAATAACAGGGGGCGGAATTCACCCCTCCACTTT.

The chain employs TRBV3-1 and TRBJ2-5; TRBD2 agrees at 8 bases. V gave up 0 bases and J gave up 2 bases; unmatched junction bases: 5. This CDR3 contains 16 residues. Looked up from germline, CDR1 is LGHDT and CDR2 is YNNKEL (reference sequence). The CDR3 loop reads CASSQDQTGGQETQYF. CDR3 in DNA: TGTGCCAGCAGCCAAGATCAGACGGGGGGGCAAGAGACCCAGTACTTC.